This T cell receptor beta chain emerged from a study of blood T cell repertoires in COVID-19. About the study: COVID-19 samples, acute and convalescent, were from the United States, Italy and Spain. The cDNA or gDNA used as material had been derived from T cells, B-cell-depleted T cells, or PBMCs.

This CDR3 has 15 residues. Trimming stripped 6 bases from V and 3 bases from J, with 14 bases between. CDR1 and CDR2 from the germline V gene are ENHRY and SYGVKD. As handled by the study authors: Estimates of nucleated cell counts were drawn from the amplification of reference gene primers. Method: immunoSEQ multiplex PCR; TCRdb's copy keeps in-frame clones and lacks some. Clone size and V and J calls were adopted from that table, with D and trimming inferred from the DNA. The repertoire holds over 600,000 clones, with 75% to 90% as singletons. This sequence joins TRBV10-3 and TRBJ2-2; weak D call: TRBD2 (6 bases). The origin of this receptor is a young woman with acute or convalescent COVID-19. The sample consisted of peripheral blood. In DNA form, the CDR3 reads TGTGCCATCAGCGCTCGAGGAGGGGACACCGGGGAGCTGTTTTTT. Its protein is CAISARGGDTGELFF.